This paragraph reports one T cell receptor beta chain. What it recognizes is unknown. This sample was taken from a study of CD8 T cells in Susac syndrome. Whole-study findings and limits: It was acknowledged in the study that the number of individuals who were included in its TCR sequencing and HLA analysis was relatively small.

The length of the CDR3 is 14 residues. V was shortened by 5 bases and J by 1 base, with 8 bases between the two germline ends. Germline V gene data show CDR1 as LGHNT and CDR2 as FRNRAP. Sequencing of TCR beta drew on CD8+ and CD4+ T cells from blood. RNA totalling roughly 0.5 to 1 ug underwent reverse transcription with random hexamers. Amplification of TCR beta CDR3 spanned 54 Vbeta and 13 Jbeta via immunoSEQ multiplex PCR. TCRdb called the immunoSEQ multiplex PCR reads again in MiXCR, with one record for every CDR3 protein. This sample has 160,000 or so distinct CDR3 sequences, with around 95% found just once.

The receptor comes from a human donor with multiple sclerosis. The specimen sequenced was CD8+ T cells from PBMCs. This chain uses TRBV12-5 with TRBJ1-4; TRBD1 might be the D (5 bases). Here the CDR3 reads CASGPGGTNEKLFF. CDR3 bases: TGTGCTAGTGGTCCCGGGGGAACTAATGAAAAACTGTTTTTT.